Shown below are 14 T cell receptor beta chains from a single sample sequenced in a study of cytomegalovirus exposure and HLA in healthy donors (dated by TCRdb to about 2017). The library came from the immunoSEQ multiplex PCR assay. For the multiplex PCR, a mixture combining 60 forward primers for TCR Vbeta segments and 13 reverse primers for TCR Jbeta segments was used. This immuneACCESS table, as held by TCRdb, lists in-frame sequences with V and J called but not all clones. Of the missing ones, under half trace to an unresolved V gene in checked studies; the others have no known cause. Present in this sample are around 160,000 clones, around 85% of which were seen just once. Roughly 9.3% of the sample is taken by the ten largest. The sequenced sample consisted of PBMCs. The receptors derive from a man between 18 and 29 years old in good health and CMV-seropositive.

V gene TRBV2 combines with J gene TRBJ1-1, with 10 bases lining up with TRBD1. There are 14 residues in the CDR3. CDR1 is SNHLY and CDR2 is FYNNEI in the germline V gene. J was trimmed by 5 bases and V by 5 bases; bases with no gene match: 5. CDR3 bases: TGTGCCAGCAGTCCTGACAGGGGGCGAACTGAAGCTTTCTTT. Translating it yields CASSPDRGRTEAFF.

This clone was counted once. The chain recombines TRBV7-9 with TRBJ1-6; no firm D call. CDR3 length equals 14 residues. Germline loops: CDR1 SEHNR, CDR2 FQNEAQ (reference sequence). V lost 1 base and J lost 10, with 11 bases in between. CDR3 nucleotides: TGTGCCAGCAGCTTAGGCGGCGGGGAGTCACCCCTCCACTTT. This translates into CASSLGGGESPLHF.

This clone has a single count. The chain is built from TRBV9 and TRBJ1-2; 8 bases agree with TRBD1. Per the germline V gene, CDR1 is SGDLS and CDR2 is YYNGEE. CDR3 size: 16 residues. V shed 7 bases, J shed 2 bases, and the junction held 13 bases outside the gene matches. CDR3 nucleotide sequence: TGTGCCAGCGGAGGAGGACTTCAGGGGGCAAACTATGGCTACACCTTC. Its translation is CASGGGLQGANYGYTF.

This clone was recorded a few times. The sample has other DNA sequences that encode this CDR3 too. The CDR3 sequence: CASSLDSMNTEAFF. In DNA, the CDR3 is TGTGCCAGCAGCTTAGACAGCATGAACACTGAAGCTTTCTTT. The chain couples TRBV7-9 to TRBJ1-1; D gene unclear. V gave up 1 base and J gave up 0 bases, with 6 bases separating them. The germline V gene has CDR1 SEHNR and CDR2 FQNEAQ (reference sequence). CDR3 size: 14 residues.

Comment on this clone: Mismatch with germline at one junction end may stem from a read error. The chain uses TRBV5-1 and TRBJ2-5; 9 nucleotides match TRBD1. The CDR3 is 16 amino acids. CDR1 SGHRS and CDR2 YFSETQ come from the germline V gene. The CDR3 nucleotides read TGCGCCAGCACCTTGGGGACAGGGACGTACCAAGAGACCCAGTACTTC. The encoded protein is CASTLGTGTYQETQYF.

The V and J genes are TRBV5-1 and TRBJ1-2, with 11 positions matching TRBD1. This CDR3 is 14 amino acids long. Trimming removed 4 bases from V and 4 bases from J; junction bases left unmatched: 3. CDR1 is SGHRS and CDR2 is YFSETQ in the germline V gene. CDR3 bases: TGCGCCAGCAGCCAGGGACAGGGGGGCTATGGCTACACCTTC. The encoded protein is CASSQGQGGYGYTF.

This clone was recorded at least ten times. CDR3 sequence reads: CASSVRDRDSPLHF. The CDR3 bases are TGCGCCAGCAGCGTTCGGGACAGGGATTCACCCCTCCACTTT. The genes are TRBV4-1 and TRBJ1-6; 9 nucleotides line up with TRBD1. Trimming at V came to 5 bases and at J to 8 bases, leaving 4 bases not matched to a gene. This CDR3 is 14 amino acids long. Germline V CDR1 and CDR2: MGHRA, YSYEKL.

The chain carries TRBV4-1 and TRBJ2-3, with 12 bases that match TRBD2. V lost 3 bases and J lost 6; bases outside the gene matches: 7. CDR1 and CDR2 (germline): MGHRA, YSYEKL. This CDR3 has 16 amino acids. CDR3 residues: CASSQELAGGGDTQYF. The CDR3 DNA is TGCGCCAGCAGCCAGGAACTAGCGGGGGGCGGGGATACGCAGTATTTT.

The rearrangement uses TRBV5-1 and TRBJ2-3; 7 bases align to TRBD2. Germline CDR1 reads SGHRS; CDR2 reads YFSETQ. V shed 4 bases, J shed 5 bases, and the junction held 10 bases outside the gene matches. The CDR3 has 15 amino acids. CDR3 coding DNA: TGCGCCAGCAGCCGCGGGATGGGGGAGGGAGATACGCAGTATTTT. This gives the protein CASSRGMGEGDTQYF. The entire variable domain, with the rest obtained from reference TRBV5-1 and TRBJ2-3, is as follows: KAGVTQTPRYLIKTRGQQVTLSCSPISGHRSVSWYQQTPGQGLQFLFEYFSETQRNKGNFPGRFSGRQFSNSRSEMNVSTLELGDSALYLCASSRGMGEGDTQYFGPGTRLTVL.

The chain couples TRBV7-9 to TRBJ2-3; TRBD1 is a possible D gene (6 bases). This CDR3 contains 14 residues. Germline-derived CDR1 and CDR2 are SEHNR and FQNEAQ (reference sequence). V lost 8 bases and J lost 0, with 12 bases in between. For the CDR3, the DNA is TGTGCCAGCGTTGAGGGGGACAGCACAGATACGCAGTATTTT. It encodes CASVEGDSTDTQYF.

This sequence joins TRBV4-2 and TRBJ2-7; 8 nucleotides match TRBD2. The germline V gene has CDR1 LGHNA and CDR2 YNFKEQ. The CDR3 length is 13 residues. V was pared by 2 bases and J by 11 bases, with 8 bases of the junction left unmatched. The CDR3 DNA reads as TGTGCCAGCAGCCAATTTTTGTCCGGGGGGGAGTACTTC. Residues: CASSQFLSGGEYF.

The chain couples TRBV5-6 to TRBJ2-1, with D perhaps matching TRBD2 (6 bases). The V end lost 4 bases, the J end lost 9 bases, and 17 bases lay between the germline ends. This CDR3 comprises 14 residues. Germline CDR1 reads SGHDT; CDR2 reads YYEEEE. The CDR3 coding sequence is TGTGCCAGCAGCCGGGGGTCCTATGTTGGTGAGCAGTTCTTC. Encoded protein: CASSRGSYVGEQFF.

V usage is TRBV2 and J usage is TRBJ1-5; D ambiguous. This CDR3 is 14 amino acids long. Trimming pared 2 bases from V and 1 base from J, leaving 6 bases between. Germline V CDR1 and CDR2: SNHLY, FYNNEI. CDR3 residues: CASSESMSNQPQHF. CDR3 bases: TGTGCCAGCAGTGAATCCATGAGCAATCAGCCCCAGCATTTT. Together with reference TRBV2 and TRBJ1-5, the CDR3 gives the full variable domain: EPEVTQTPSHQVTQMGQEVILRCVPISNHLYFYWYRQILGQKVEFLVSFYNNEISEKSEIFDDQFSVERPDGSNFTLKIRSTKLEDSAMYFCASSESMSNQPQHFGDGTRLSIL.

V is TRBV5-6 and J is TRBJ2-7; possible D gene TRBD2, 6 bases. CDR3 length equals 16 residues. V shed 4 bases and J shed 2 bases, with 19 bases lying between them. CDR1 is SGHDT and CDR2 is YYEEEE in the germline V gene. The CDR3 protein is CASSRWSGPSPYEQYF. In DNA, the CDR3 is TGTGCCAGCAGCCGGTGGAGCGGGCCGTCGCCCTACGAGCAGTACTTC.